The entry below gives a single TCR beta chain sequence along with its context. Antigen specificity is unknown. Vbeta (60) and Jbeta (13) primers were used in the PCR. Some clones are missing from TCRdb's copy, which holds only in-frame ones; the method was immunoSEQ multiplex PCR. This sample has approximately 170,000 clones, with around 80% found just once. From germline, CDR1 is ENHRY and CDR2 SYGVKD. This CDR3 region has 18 residues. V lost 6 bases and J lost 0; bases outside the gene matches: 12. The record originates from a study of cytomegalovirus exposure and HLA in healthy donors. Study observations and caveats: The likely explanation for a cluster of highly shared sequence variants was sequencing artifact. Diagnosis of cytomegalovirus status made by the classifier reportedly showed high specificity and sensitivity. TRBV6-2, TRBV6-3 and some other V segments were unresolvable in 87-base-pair reads.

The sequence derives from a male donor in good health and CMV-seronegative. The chain is built from TRBV10-3 and TRBJ2-3; 10 bases match TRBD1. The sequencing sample was made of PBMCs. CDR3 DNA sequence: TGTGCCATCAGGCAGGGACAGGGGCTCCCCGCTAGCACAGATACGCAGTATTTT. Translating it yields CAIRQGQGLPASTDTQYF.